This T cell receptor beta chain was sequenced for a study of beta chain features in type 1 diabetes. Regarding the study as a whole: Sequencing used cDNA, and cells with high TCR expression could therefore be over-represented.

The single heparinised draw taken from each donor contained about 120 mL of blood on average. A note on this clone: What it binds is unknown.

Expressed TCRB transcripts were sequenced because the entire RNA isolate underwent reverse transcription. Profiled with immunoSEQ multiplex PCR; TCRdb holds only in-frame clones, not every one. The sample has 860,000 or so clones, around a sixth seen once. The germline V gene has CDR1 LNHNV and CDR2 YYDKDF (reference sequence). This CDR3 spans 14 amino acids. Trimming pared 5 bases from V and 5 bases from J, leaving 14 bases between. This sequence originates from a woman aged 18-29 years in good health. The chain uses TRBV15 and TRBJ2-3, with D tentatively TRBD2 (5 bases). Sequencing input: naive CD4+ T cells from blood. CDR3 sequence reads: CATSPTRGLDTQYF. CDR3 nucleotides: TGTGCCACCAGCCCTACTCGAGGGTTAGATACGCAGTATTTT.